Each of the 22 T cell receptor beta chains below was sequenced from the same sample in a study of preoperative IRX-2 immunotherapy in early breast cancer. Described treatment: preoperative locoregional IRX-2 cytokine immunotherapy. Using immunoSEQ multiplex PCR, the repertoire was profiled, and TCRdb retains in-frame clones only, with some absent. The data show some 32,000 clones, 83% seen once. This material consisted of lymph node tissue, taken from a patient treated with IRX-2 immunotherapy. These receptors originate from a human donor with breast cancer.

The chain uses TRBV28 and TRBJ2-7, with D perhaps matching TRBD1 or TRBD2 (5 bases each). The CDR3 length is 15 residues. Germline loops: CDR1 MDHEN, CDR2 SYDVKM. V dropped 6 bases and J dropped 3 bases, with 18 bases sitting between them. CDR3 region: CASSPLRDVVYEQYF. Written as DNA, the CDR3 is TGTGCCAGCAGCCCGCTCCGGGACGTAGTCTACGAGCAGTACTTC.

This clone occurred a few times. The V gene is TRBV15, the J gene TRBJ1-5, with no clear D. The CDR3 is made up of 15 amino acids. Germline lookup yields CDR1 LNHNV and CDR2 YYDKDF (reference sequence). Trimming took off 3 bases at V and 0 bases at J, with 9 bases between the two ends. The CDR3 DNA sequence: TGTGCCACCAGCAGCGAAAGGTATAGCAATCAGCCCCAGCATTTT. Translated: CATSSERYSNQPQHF.

The J gene is TRBJ1-1, the V gene TRBV19, with 9 bases that match TRBD1. V lost 4 bases, J lost 1 base, and 7 bases stayed unmatched. Germline V lookup: CDR1 LNHDA, CDR2 SQIVND (reference sequence). The CDR3 is made up of 16 amino acids. The CDR3 protein is CASSTGQGRTNTEAFF. The DNA of the CDR3 is TGTGCCAGTAGTACGGGACAGGGAAGGACGAACACTGAAGCTTTCTTT.

V usage is TRBV29-1 and J usage is TRBJ2-4; 9 bases align to TRBD1. Germline-derived CDR1 and CDR2 are SQVTM and ANQGSEA. V was pared by 1 base and J by 13 bases, with 5 bases of the junction left unmatched. The CDR3 contains 12 residues. CDR3 amino acids: CSVEVTGTGQYF. The CDR3 nucleotides read TGCAGCGTTGAAGTAACCGGGACAGGGCAGTACTTC.

This chain connects TRBV11-3 to TRBJ1-6, with 8 bases that match TRBD1. The germline gives CDR1 SGHNT, CDR2 YENEEA. J gave up 9 bases and V 4 bases, and 8 bases lay outside the gene matches. CDR3 length: 15 amino acids. The CDR3 DNA reads TGTGCCAGCAGCTCCCAGGGGGCGCACGGTTCACCCCTCCACTTT. Protein sequence: CASSSQGAHGSPLHF.

V gene TRBV9 combines with J gene TRBJ2-5; TRBD2 matches 9 bases. Germline CDR1 SGDLS, CDR2 YYNGEE. This CDR3 has 15 residues. The ends lost 4 bases at V and 2 bases at J; junction bases unmatched: 6. CDR3 sequence reads: CASSLSGSLQETQYF. The CDR3 DNA reads as TGTGCCAGCAGCCTTAGCGGGAGTTTACAAGAGACCCAGTACTTC.

This clone was observed once. V usage is TRBV28 and J usage is TRBJ1-2, with 8 nucleotides matching TRBD1. This CDR3 spans 15 amino acids. CDR1 and CDR2 (germline): MDHEN, SYDVKM. The V and J ends lost 4 bases and 0 bases, in that order; junction bases with no gene match: 4. Here the CDR3 DNA reads TGTGCCAGCAGTTCGCCGGGACAGGCTAACTATGGCTACACCTTC. Protein sequence: CASSSPGQANYGYTF.

The chain couples TRBV15 to TRBJ2-3; D unresolved. This CDR3 is built from 14 residues. Germline assignment: CDR1 LNHNV and CDR2 YYDKDF (reference sequence). V was pared by 5 bases and J by 2 bases, with 11 bases between. For the CDR3, the DNA is TGTGCCACCAGCGGTATATTAGACACAGATACGCAGTATTTT. Residues: CATSGILDTDTQYF.

The chain uses TRBV11-3 and TRBJ1-3, with D uncertain. CDR3 length: 14 amino acids. The V and J ends lost 3 bases and 0 bases respectively, with 6 bases between them. The germline V gene has CDR1 SGHNT and CDR2 YENEEA. The CDR3 reads CASSFAGSGNTIYF. CDR3 nucleotides: TGTGCCAGCAGCTTTGCCGGCTCTGGAAACACCATATATTTT.

V usage is TRBV29-1 and J usage is TRBJ2-7; D might be TRBD1 (5 bases). Germline loops: CDR1 SQVTM, CDR2 ANQGSEA. V was pared by 2 bases and J by 0 bases, with 8 bases between. The CDR3 has 13 amino acids. The CDR3 loop reads CSVEQGNSYEQYF. CDR3 DNA sequence: TGCAGCGTTGAACAGGGAAACTCCTACGAGCAGTACTTC.

In the case of this clone: The junction departs from the called germline gene at one end, perhaps through a read error. The CDR3 nucleotides read TGTGCCAGCAGCAACCTTGGACTAGCAAAAACGACCCATGAGCGGTTCTTC. This gives the protein CASSNLGLAKTTHERFF. The genes are TRBV28 and TRBJ2-1; TRBD2 matches 8 bases. This CDR3 spans 17 amino acids. Germline assignment: CDR1 MDHEN and CDR2 SYDVKM.

The chain recombines TRBV30 with TRBJ2-7; 10 nucleotides line up with TRBD2. V was pared by 0 bases and J by 4 bases, with 3 bases of the junction left unmatched. The CDR3 extends over 14 amino acids. Germline loops: CDR1 GTSNPN, CDR2 SVGIG (reference sequence). DNA of the CDR3: TGTGCCTGGAGTGTTCTAGCGGGAGTGTACGAGCAGTACTTC. It is translated as CAWSVLAGVYEQYF.

This clone came up once. The chain uses TRBV25-1 and TRBJ1-2, with D uncertain. V was trimmed by 2 bases and J by 6 bases, leaving 10 bases between them. The CDR3 spans 13 residues. CDR1 MGHDK and CDR2 SYGVNS come from the germline V gene. The DNA of the CDR3 is TGTGCCAGCAGTGAAGGCCTCCCCGATGGCTACACCTTC. Residues: CASSEGLPDGYTF.

This clone was picked up a small number of times. The V call is TRBV11-3, the J call TRBJ1-1; D possibly corresponds to TRBD1 (5 bases). Deletions cut 5 bases from V and 5 bases from J, with 15 bases between. Germline V CDR1 and CDR2: SGHNT, YENEEA. The CDR3 is made up of 14 amino acids. This CDR3 reads CASSGQGVWTEAFF. The CDR3 DNA sequence: TGTGCCAGCAGCGGACAAGGGGTTTGGACTGAAGCTTTCTTT.

The gene calls are TRBV29-1 and TRBJ2-7; D remains unclear. The CDR3 spans 15 residues. V was pared by 2 bases and J by 1 base, with 15 bases between. CDR1 and CDR2 from the germline V gene are SQVTM and ANQGSEA. CDR3 residues: CSVELASTASYEQYF. The CDR3 bases are TGCAGCGTTGAATTGGCCAGTACAGCATCCTACGAGCAGTACTTC.

The genes are TRBV10-3 and TRBJ2-3; the match to TRBD2 covers 7 bases. The CDR3 consists of 16 residues. Germline CDR1 is ENHRY and CDR2 is SYGVKD. Trimming cost V 1 base and J 0 bases; bases outside gene matches: 4. CDR3 protein: CAISEWGGGSTDTQYF. The CDR3 region has the DNA TGTGCCATCAGTGAGTGGGGGGGAGGGAGCACAGATACGCAGTATTTT.

The V gene is TRBV6-8, the J gene TRBJ1-1, with TRBD1 matching over 9 bases. In germline, CDR1 is MNHGY, CDR2 SAAAGT. This CDR3 has 18 amino acids. Germline trimming cut 10 bases from V and 0 bases from J; bases unmatched to any gene: 18. DNA for the CDR3: TGTGCCATCGGAGGACAGGGGCTATCTCTGGGGGTGAACACTGAAGCTTTCTTT. This codes for CAIGGQGLSLGVNTEAFF.

The chain joins TRBV19 to TRBJ2-6; no clear D. V gave up 5 bases and J gave up 10 bases, with 12 bases separating them. CDR3 length equals 13 residues. Germline V gene data show CDR1 as LNHDA and CDR2 as SQIVND (reference sequence). Here the CDR3 DNA reads TGTGCCAGTAGTCCTAGACATTTTAACGTCCTGACTTTC. Amino acids: CASSPRHFNVLTF.

In its sample, this clone was seen a few times. J is TRBJ2-2 and V is TRBV9, with D maybe TRBD1 (6 bases). The germline CDR1 and CDR2 sequences are SGDLS and YYNGEE. Trimming left V 4 bases short and J 6 bases short, with 16 bases between. This CDR3 comprises 15 residues. The CDR3 is CASSSTTGRAGELFF. As DNA, the CDR3 is TGTGCCAGCAGCTCGACGACAGGTCGGGCCGGGGAGCTGTTTTTT.

The chain links TRBV12-5 to TRBJ2-1, with 15 nucleotides matching TRBD2. This CDR3 has 15 residues. The ends lost 6 bases at V and 9 bases at J; junction bases unmatched: 6. Per the germline V gene, CDR1 is LGHNT and CDR2 is FRNRAP. Written as DNA, the CDR3 is TGTGCTAGTGGCGGACTAGCGGGAGGGAGGGGTGAGCAGTTCTTC. Its translation: CASGGLAGGRGEQFF.

CDR3 residues: CASRPSTRSSYEQYF. DNA for the CDR3: TGTGCCAGCAGACCCAGCACCCGCAGCTCCTACGAGCAGTACTTC. This chain uses TRBV27 with TRBJ2-7; no definite D call. Germline V CDR1 and CDR2: MNHEY, SMNVEV (reference sequence). The CDR3 runs 15 residues. V was cut by 6 bases and J by 0 bases, with 15 bases left in between.

The V gene is TRBV4-1, the J gene TRBJ2-5, with 9 nucleotides matching TRBD2. Germline CDR1 MGHRA, CDR2 YSYEKL. Trimming at V came to 4 bases and at J to 3 bases, leaving 3 bases not matched to a gene. This CDR3 has 14 amino acids. The CDR3 spells CASSRAGGKETQYF. CDR3 in DNA: TGCGCCAGCAGCCGAGCGGGAGGCAAAGAGACCCAGTACTTC.